The clone carrying this T cell receptor beta chain was observed a few times. Trimming cost V 0 bases and J 5 bases, with 3 bases left between them. CDR3 size: 11 residues. CDR1 is SGDLS and CDR2 is YYNGEE in the germline V gene. This entry belongs to a study of cytomegalovirus exposure and HLA in healthy donors. Study at large: A previous analysis identified around 120 million unique TCR beta sequences derived from 180 million or so T cells.

This PCR relied on a set of 60 Vbeta primers and 13 Jbeta primers. Some clones are missing from TCRdb's copy, which holds only in-frame ones; the method was immunoSEQ multiplex PCR. The data contain 210,000 or so clones, 75% to 80% of them seen just once; the ten biggest clones take up roughly 2%. The sequencing sample was made of PBMCs. This TCR came from a man aged 18-30 years in good health and CMV-seronegative. The chain has TRBV9 and TRBJ2-7; D unresolved. The CDR3 nucleotides read TGTGCCAGCAGCGTAGAGCACGAGCAGTACTTC. It is translated as CASSVEHEQYF. The entire variable domain, with the rest obtained from reference TRBV9 and TRBJ2-7, is as follows: DSGVTQTPKHLITATGQRVTLRCSPRSGDLSVYWYQQSLDQGLQFLIQYYNGEERAKGNILERFSAQQFPDLHSELNLSSLELGDSALYFCASSVEHEQYFGPGTRLTVT.